One T cell receptor beta chain is described in this entry. The antigen is undetermined. The data were obtained in a study of T cell responses to AZD1222 COVID-19 vaccine. Overall study results and limits: Spike as a whole was targeted by vaccine-associated CD4 TCRs, dominant at 160-218 and 743-854. Baseline seropositives among AZD1222 recipients totaled only six or seven. Clonal diversity was possibly underestimated, and the donors were mostly white British, with more females.

Produced via immunoSEQ multiplex PCR; TCRdb's table is partial and in-frame only. The top ten clones hold 3.5% to 4% of a sample with roughly 190,000 clones, around 90% of them seen once. The clonotype originates from an adult who received the MenACWY meningococcal vaccine as a control. This material consisted of peripheral blood, taken 28 days after the second dose of the MenACWY control vaccine.

The CDR3 is CASSAGRGRNEQFF. The CDR3 DNA is TGTGCCAGTAGTGCGGGACGAGGGAGGAATGAGCAGTTCTTC. The V gene is TRBV19, the J gene TRBJ2-1, with TRBD2 as a possible D gene (6 bases). The CDR3 covers 14 residues. The germline V gene has CDR1 LNHDA and CDR2 SQIVND (reference sequence). Between the trimmed V and J ends, which lost 5 bases and 7 bases, there was a span of 15 bases.